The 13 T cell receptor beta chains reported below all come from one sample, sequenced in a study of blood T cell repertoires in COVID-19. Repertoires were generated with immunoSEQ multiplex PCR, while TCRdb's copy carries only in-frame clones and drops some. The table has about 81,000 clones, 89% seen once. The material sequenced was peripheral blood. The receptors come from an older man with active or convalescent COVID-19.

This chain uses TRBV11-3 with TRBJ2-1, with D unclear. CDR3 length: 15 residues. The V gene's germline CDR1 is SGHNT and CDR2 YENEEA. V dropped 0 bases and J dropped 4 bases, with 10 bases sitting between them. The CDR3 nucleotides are TGTGCCAGCAGCTTAGATCTCCAGAAATACAATGAGCAGTTCTTC. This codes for CASSLDLQKYNEQFF.

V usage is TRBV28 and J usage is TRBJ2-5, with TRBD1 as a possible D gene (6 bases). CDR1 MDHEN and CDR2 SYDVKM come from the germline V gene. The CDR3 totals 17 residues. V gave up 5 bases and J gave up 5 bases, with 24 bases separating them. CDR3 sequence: CASSPVGRQAWRETQYF. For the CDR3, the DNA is TGTGCCAGCAGTCCGGTGGGCCGACAGGCCTGGCGGGAGACCCAGTACTTC.

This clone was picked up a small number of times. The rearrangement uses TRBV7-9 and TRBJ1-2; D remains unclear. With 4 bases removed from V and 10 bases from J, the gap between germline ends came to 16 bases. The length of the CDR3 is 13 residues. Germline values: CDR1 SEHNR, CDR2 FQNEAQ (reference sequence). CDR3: CASSSLLSEFYTF. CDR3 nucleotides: TGTGCCAGCAGCTCACTCCTTTCTGAATTCTACACCTTC.

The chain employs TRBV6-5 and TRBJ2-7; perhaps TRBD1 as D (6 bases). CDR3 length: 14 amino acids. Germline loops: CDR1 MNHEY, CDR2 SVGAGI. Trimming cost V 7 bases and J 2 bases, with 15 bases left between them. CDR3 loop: CASTQTGNPYEQYF. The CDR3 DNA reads TGTGCCAGCACTCAAACAGGGAACCCCTACGAGCAGTACTTC.

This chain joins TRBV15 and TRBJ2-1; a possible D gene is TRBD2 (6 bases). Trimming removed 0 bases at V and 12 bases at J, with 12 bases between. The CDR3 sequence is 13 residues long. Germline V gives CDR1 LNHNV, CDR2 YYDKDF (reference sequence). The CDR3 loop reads CATSRETRTRQFF. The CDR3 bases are TGTGCCACCAGCAGAGAGACTAGGACTCGGCAGTTCTTC.

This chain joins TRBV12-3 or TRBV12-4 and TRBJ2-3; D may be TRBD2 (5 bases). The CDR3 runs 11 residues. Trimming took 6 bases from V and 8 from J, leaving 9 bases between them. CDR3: CASSRGSTQYF. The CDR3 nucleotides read TGTGCCAGCAGCCGGGGTTCTACGCAGTATTTT.

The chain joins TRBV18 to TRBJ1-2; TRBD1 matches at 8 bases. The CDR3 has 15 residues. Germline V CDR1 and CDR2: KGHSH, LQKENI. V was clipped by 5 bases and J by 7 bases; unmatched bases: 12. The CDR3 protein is CASSARQGFMGGYTF. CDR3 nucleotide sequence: TGTGCCAGCTCAGCACGACAGGGGTTCATGGGTGGCTACACCTTC.

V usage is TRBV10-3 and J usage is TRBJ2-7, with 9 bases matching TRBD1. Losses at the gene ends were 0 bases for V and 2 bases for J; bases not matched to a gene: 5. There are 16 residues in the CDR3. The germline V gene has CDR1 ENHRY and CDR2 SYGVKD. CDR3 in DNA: TGTGCCATCAGTGAGTCCGCAACAGGGGGCGCCTACGAGCAGTACTTC. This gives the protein CAISESATGGAYEQYF.

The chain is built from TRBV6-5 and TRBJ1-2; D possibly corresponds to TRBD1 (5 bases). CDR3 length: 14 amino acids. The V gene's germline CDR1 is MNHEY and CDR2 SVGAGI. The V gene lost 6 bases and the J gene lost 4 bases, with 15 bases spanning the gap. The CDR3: CASSPPGRGYGYTF. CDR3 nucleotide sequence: TGTGCCAGCAGCCCACCAGGGAGGGGCTATGGCTACACCTTC.

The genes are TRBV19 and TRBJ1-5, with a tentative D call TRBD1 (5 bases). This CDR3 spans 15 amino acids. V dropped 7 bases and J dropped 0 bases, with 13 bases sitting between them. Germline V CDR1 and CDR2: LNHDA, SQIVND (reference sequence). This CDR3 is CASNYNRFSNQPQHF. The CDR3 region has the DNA TGTGCCAGTAATTACAACAGGTTTAGCAATCAGCCCCAGCATTTT. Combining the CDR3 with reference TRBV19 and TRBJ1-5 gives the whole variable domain DGGITQSPKYLFRKEGQNVTLSCEQNLNHDAMYWYRQDPGQGLRLIYYSQIVNDFQKGDIAEGYSVSREKKESFPLTVTSAQKNPTAFYLCASNYNRFSNQPQHFGDGTRLSIL.

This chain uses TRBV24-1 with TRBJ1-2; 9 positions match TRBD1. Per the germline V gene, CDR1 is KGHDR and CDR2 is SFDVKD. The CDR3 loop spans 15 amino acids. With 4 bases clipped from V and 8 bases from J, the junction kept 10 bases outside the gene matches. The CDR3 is CATSDPRTGAVGYTF. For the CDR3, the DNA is TGTGCCACCAGTGACCCCAGGACAGGGGCCGTAGGCTACACCTTC.

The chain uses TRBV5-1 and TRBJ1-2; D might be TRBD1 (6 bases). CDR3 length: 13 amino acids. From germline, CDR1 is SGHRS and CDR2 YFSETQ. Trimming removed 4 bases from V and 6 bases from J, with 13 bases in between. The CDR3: CASSLWDNNGYTF. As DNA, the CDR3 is TGCGCCAGCAGCCTTTGGGACAATAATGGCTACACCTTC.

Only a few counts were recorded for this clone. The CDR3 nucleotides are TGTGCCAGCAGCTTAGCGCTGGGCAGGGGGCAAGGAGGCTACACCTTC. Amino acids: CASSLALGRGQGGYTF. The V gene is TRBV7-2, the J gene TRBJ1-2, with 8 nucleotides matching TRBD1. Germline loops: CDR1 SGHTA, CDR2 FQGNSA. This CDR3 is 16 amino acids long. Trimming removed 0 bases from V and 8 bases from J; junction bases left unmatched: 11. Looking up the rest from reference TRBV7-2 and TRBJ1-2 gives the full variable domain: GAGVSQSPSNKVTEKGKDVELRCDPISGHTALYWYRQSLGQGLEFLIYFQGNSAPDKSGLPSDRFSAERTGGSVSTLTIQRTQQEDSAVYLCASSLALGRGQGGYTFGSGTRLTVV.